This paragraph reports one T cell receptor beta chain. Its antigen remains unidentified. Expressed TCRB transcripts got sequenced, as all isolated RNA was reverse transcribed. The table came from immunoSEQ multiplex PCR; TCRdb's copy has only in-frame clones and leaves some out. This sample yields under 200,000 clones, of which around a tenth are seen a single time; roughly 0.5% belongs to the top ten. The data originate from a study of beta chain features in type 1 diabetes. Study background: Age, gender and cell yields were similar between patients and healthy donors. Study-wide results and limits: Researchers report that Type 1 diabetes patients had moderately but significantly shorter TCRB CDR3s across all four CD4+ subsets. High TCR expression in some cells could lead to their over-representation in cDNA sequencing.

Sorted populations all had greater than 98% purity. The CDR3 is made up of 16 amino acids. Trimming pared 5 bases from V and 4 bases from J, leaving 17 bases between. CDR1 and CDR2 from the germline V gene are SEHNR and FQNEAQ (reference sequence). The TCR was taken from a man aged 30 to 45 with type 1 diabetes. The V call is TRBV7-9, the J call TRBJ2-2; possible D gene TRBD1, 7 bases. What was sequenced was central memory CD4+ T cells from blood. This CDR3 reads CASSPRGGGRTGELFF. The DNA for the CDR3 is TGTGCCAGCAGCCCCCGTGGAGGGGGCCGCACCGGGGAGCTGTTTTTT. The full variable domain, completed using reference TRBV7-9 and TRBJ2-2, is DTGVSQNPRHKITKRGQNVTFRCDPISEHNRLYWYRQTLGQGPEFLTYFQNEAQLEKSRLLSDRFSAERPKGSFSTLEIQRTEQGDSAMYLCASSPRGGGRTGELFFGEGSRLTVL.